Listed below are T cell receptor beta chains from one sample, sequenced in a study of T cell responses to AZD1222 COVID-19 vaccine. Clones were sequenced by immunoSEQ multiplex PCR, and TCRdb holds only the in-frame ones, with some missing. The table includes tens of thousands of clones, roughly nine tenths detected once. Sequenced material: peripheral blood, taken 28 days after the second AZD1222 dose. All receptors come from an adult who received the AZD1222 COVID-19 vaccine. The CDR3 runs from the conserved cysteine through the conserved F or W. The D gene is left open where the match is weak. The listing skips clone size in some rows; elsewhere it reads once, few, many or a size class.

abundance	d_gene	v_gene	j_gene	CDR3nt	CDR3aa
-	-	TRBV3-1/TRBV3-2	TRBJ2-1	TGTGCCAGCAGCCAGGTAAACTATGAGCAGTTCTTC	CASSQVNYEQFF
-	-	TRBV23-1	TRBJ2-1	TGCGCCAGCCCCACCCTCCCGGACCGCGGGGAGAATGAGCAGTTCTTC	CASPTLPDRGENEQFF
-	TRBD1	TRBV7-7	TRBJ2-2	TGTGCCAGCCCAGACAGGGGGCGAGGCACCGGGGAGCTGTTTTTT	CASPDRGRGTGELFF
-	TRBD1	TRBV30	TRBJ1-2	TGTGCCTGGAGCGGACAGGGGTATGGCTACACCTTC	CAWSGQGYGYTF
-	-	TRBV19	TRBJ1-3	TGTGCCAGTAGTTCCGGACAGTACTTAACTGGAAACACCATATATTTT	CASSSGQYLTGNTIYF
-	TRBD2	TRBV28	TRBJ2-5	TGTGCCAGCAGTTCTAGCGGGGAGGAGACCCAGTACTTC	CASSSSGEETQYF
-	-	TRBV6-5	TRBJ2-5	TGTGCCAGCAGTTACTCTTGGGAGACCCAGTACTTC	CASSYSWETQYF
-	-	TRBV30	TRBJ1-3	TGTGCCTGGACCGGCTCTGGAAACACCATATATTTT	CAWTGSGNTIYF
-	TRBD2	TRBV7-2	TRBJ2-7	TGTGCCAGCAGCTTACCCCGGACTAGCGGTCCCACTTCCTACGAGCAGTACTTC	CASSLPRTSGPTSYEQYF
-	-	TRBV18	TRBJ2-7	TGTGCCAGCTCACCACCGAGCAGGGGTAATTGGAACGAGCAGTACTTC	CASSPPSRGNWNEQYF
-	TRBD2	TRBV5-4	TRBJ2-3	TGTGCCAGCAGGTCCTTGAGCGGGACTATCACAGATACGCAGTATTTT	CASRSLSGTITDTQYF
-	-	TRBV19	TRBJ1-5	TGTGCCAGTAGTCCAGGGCCAAATCAGCCCCAGCATTTT	CASSPGPNQPQHF
-	-	TRBV6-6	TRBJ1-1	TGTGCCAGCAGGAGTGACGGGAACACTGAAGCTTTCTTT	CASRSDGNTEAFF
-	TRBD2	TRBV6-4	TRBJ2-7	TGTGCCAGCAGAATGTCTAGCGGCACCTCCTACGAGCAGTACTTC	CASRMSSGTSYEQYF
-	-	TRBV5-4	TRBJ2-2	TGTGCCAGCAGCTTGTCAGGGTATACCGGGGAGCTGTTTTTT	CASSLSGYTGELFF
once	-	TRBV7-9	TRBJ1-4	TGTGCCAGCAGCTCCAATAATGAAAAACTGTTTTTT	CASSSNNEKLFF
-	-	TRBV6-5	TRBJ2-5	TGTGCCAGCAGTTACTCGGGGTCGGCCGTCGAGACCCAGTACTTC	CASSYSGSAVETQYF
-	-	TRBV12-3/TRBV12-4	TRBJ1-2	TGTGCCAGCAGACCTGCCGGGACATATGGCTACACCTTC	CASRPAGTYGYTF
-	-	TRBV7-3	TRBJ1-6	TGTGCCAGCAGCTTAAATGTGCGTTCACCCCTCCACTTT	CASSLNVRSPLHF
-	-	TRBV5-6	TRBJ1-4	TGTGCCAGCAGCTTGTGGGGGGCGGCTAATGAAAAACTGTTTTTT	CASSLWGAANEKLFF
-	-	TRBV9	TRBJ2-1	TGTGCCAGCAGCGTAGAGGAAGGGCGGAATGAGCAGTTCTTC	CASSVEEGRNEQFF
-	-	TRBV7-9	TRBJ1-4	TGTGCCAGCAGCTTCGGCAGGGACGATGAAAAACTGTTTTTT	CASSFGRDDEKLFF
-	-	TRBV6-5	TRBJ1-4	TGTGCCAGCAGTTACACCACGGTAGCAACTAATGAAAAACTGTTTTTT	CASSYTTVATNEKLFF
-	TRBD1	TRBV19	TRBJ1-1	TGTGCCAGTAGTATAGTACAGGGGGAAGCTTTCTTT	CASSIVQGEAFF
-	-	TRBV6-5	TRBJ2-3	TGTGCCAGCAGACCTCCAGGGACAGATACGCAGTATTTT	CASRPPGTDTQYF
-	-	TRBV27	TRBJ2-3	TGTGCCAGCAGTTTTTTTAGTTCTAGCACAGATACGCAGTATTTT	CASSFFSSSTDTQYF
-	-	TRBV18	TRBJ1-2	TGTGCCAGCTCACCAAGCGGGACACGCGACTATGGCTACACCTTC	CASSPSGTRDYGYTF
-	TRBD2	TRBV6-2/TRBV6-3	TRBJ2-1	TGTGCCAGCAGTCTAACTAGCGGGAGGGCCACTTGGTTCTTC	CASSLTSGRATWFF
-	-	TRBV9	TRBJ1-3	TGTGCCAGCAGCGTAGATCCCACAGGAAACACCATATATTTT	CASSVDPTGNTIYF
-	TRBD1	TRBV5-4	TRBJ1-2	TGTGCCAGCAGCTTGGAGACAGGGGATTGGAATGGCTACACCTTC	CASSLETGDWNGYTF
-	TRBD2	TRBV18	TRBJ2-7	TGTGCCAGCTCCCCCGAAGGACTAGCGGATATCTACGAGCAGTACTTC	CASSPEGLADIYEQYF
-	-	TRBV6-5	TRBJ2-3	TGTGCCAGCAGTTACTCGGGGGGACAGAGCACAGATACGCAGTATTTT	CASSYSGGQSTDTQYF
-	-	TRBV12-3/TRBV12-4	TRBJ2-7	TGTGCCAGCAGTTTTACCTACGAGCAGTACTTC	CASSFTYEQYF
-	-	TRBV29-1	TRBJ2-7	TGCAGCGTTGGTTTAGATGCAATCTACGAGCAGTACTTC	CSVGLDAIYEQYF
-	-	TRBV18	TRBJ2-3	TGTGCCAGCTCACCCCTACAGGGTAGCACAGATACGCAGTATTTT	CASSPLQGSTDTQYF
-	-	TRBV18	TRBJ1-1	TGTGCCAGCTCACCCCTAAGGACAGTGATGAACACTGAAGCTTTCTTT	CASSPLRTVMNTEAFF